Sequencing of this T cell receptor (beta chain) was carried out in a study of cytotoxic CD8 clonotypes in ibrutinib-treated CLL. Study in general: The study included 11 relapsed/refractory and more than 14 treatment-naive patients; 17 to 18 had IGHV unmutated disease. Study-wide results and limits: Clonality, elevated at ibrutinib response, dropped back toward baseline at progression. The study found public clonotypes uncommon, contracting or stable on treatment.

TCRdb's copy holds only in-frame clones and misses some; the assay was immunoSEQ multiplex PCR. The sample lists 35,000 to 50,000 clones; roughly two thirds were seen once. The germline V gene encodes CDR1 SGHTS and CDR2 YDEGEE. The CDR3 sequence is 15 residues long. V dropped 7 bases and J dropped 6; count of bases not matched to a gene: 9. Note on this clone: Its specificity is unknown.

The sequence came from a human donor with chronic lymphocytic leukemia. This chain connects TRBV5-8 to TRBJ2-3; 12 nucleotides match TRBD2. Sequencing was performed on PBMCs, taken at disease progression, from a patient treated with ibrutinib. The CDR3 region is CASPWTSGIRDTQYF. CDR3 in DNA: TGTGCCAGCCCCTGGACTAGCGGGATTCGGGATACGCAGTATTTT.